This T cell receptor (beta chain) was retrieved from a study of HIV-infected patients and healthy controls. Study results and caveats: Compared with controls, mean Gini indices were significantly raised in HIV-infected repertoires, possibly indicating oligoclonality. During therapy, HIV-associated CDR3s fell significantly in frequency, while CMV-associated CDR3s did not change significantly.

Reverse transcription used around 500 ng RNA and constant-region primers for alpha and beta. Using multiplexing indices, alpha and beta chain libraries were generated apart by chain-specific third strand synthesis. One primer pair amplified all rearrangements per chain; each cDNA got molecular barcodes. TCRdb itself ran the 5' RACE reads through MiXCR, one entry per CDR3 protein. In the table there are about 12,000 distinct CDR3 sequences, around 9.3% of which are singletons. The repertoire came from unfractionated whole blood and reflected all unsorted peripheral T cells. The CDR3 covers 14 residues. Between the trimmed V and J ends, which lost 0 bases and 2 bases, there was a span of 8 bases. A few counts support this clonotype. Its antigen is as yet unknown.

This clonotype originated in an adult with HIV infection. The donor label of this sample is uncertain. Here the sequenced sample was blood, taken before antiretroviral therapy. The chain joins TRBV12-3 or TRBV12-4 to TRBJ2-7; TRBD1 might be the D (6 bases). CDR3: CASSLARGAYEQYF. The DNA of the CDR3 is TGTGCCAGCAGTTTAGCCAGGGGAGCCTACGAGCAGTACTTC.